This T cell receptor (beta chain) emerged from a study of beta chain features in type 1 diabetes listed by TCRdb under 2018. Background for the entire study: No differences in mean age, gender distribution, total cell number or subset yield were found between patients and healthy donors. Across all samples, approximately 98,000,000 sorted cells were examined, and cell number per subset correlated strongly with RNA yield. The study compared the TCRB repertoires of sorted circulating CD4+ T cell subsets in recently diagnosed type 1 diabetes patients with those in matched healthy donors. Whereas all 30 or so donors provided naive and central memory subsets, regulatory and stem cell-like memory subsets were isolated from just 8 patients and about eight healthy donors.

All of the isolated RNA was reverse transcribed with the High Capacity cDNA Reverse Transcription Kit, so expressed TCRB transcripts were sequenced. Naive, central memory and regulatory T cell samples underwent deep immunoSEQ sequencing, averaging around 3.6 million total reads per sample. After sorted cells were lysed in RLT buffer, RNA was extracted with DNase-treated RNeasy Micro or Mini kits, with the choice depending on cell number. Each cell subset was processed on its own to prevent cross-contamination, while patient and healthy donor samples were processed together. TCRB sequences were amplified from cDNA with the immunoSEQ multiplex PCR, producing 87-bp fragments spanning the CDR3 region. Sequencing of the amplicons was performed on the Illumina HiSeq platform. As for the original processing: Synthetic template baselines were used to correct PCR bias computationally, reads within Hamming distance 2 were collapsed, and singletons that could not be merged were discarded. Reads were aligned against IMGT to assign V, D and J genes, CDR3 length and insertions or deletions at six rearrangement sites. Within each subset, clonotype counts were normalized to sorted cell number, after which true diversity and Gini coefficients were computed with the tcR R package. The overlap coefficient, calculated on TCRB nucleotide sequences, was used to quantify repertoire sharing. This is the immuneACCESS table as TCRdb keeps it, with only in-frame sequences that have V and J called. A part of the clones is gone; compared with another copy, unresolved V genes explain less than half, and the rest is unexplained. That table supplies the V and J calls and clone size; D and trimming were determined from the DNA. This sample comprises 120,000 to 150,000 clones, 48% of them detected only once. Clones ranked in the top ten supply 0.35% to 0.45% of the sample.

Each donor gave one peripheral blood draw, averaging approximately 120 mL, which was collected into heparinised tubes. A BD FACSAria II was used to sort naive, central memory, regulatory and stem cell-like memory CD4+ T cells with a panel that included CD45RO, CCR7, CD25, CD127, CD95 and CD27. All sorted populations exceeded 95% purity. PBMCs were isolated immediately by Lymphoprep density gradient centrifugation and stained directly without culture. So that batch effects would be minimized, each experiment stained and sorted samples in pairs, pairing one healthy donor with one patient. Paper-wide results and their limitations: Naive, central memory and regulatory TCRB repertoires appeared to be more similar among patients than among healthy donors. Shorter templates might be favored by PCR, yet because patient and control samples were amplified and corrected together, any such skew would affect both groups equally. Only small numbers of individuals were included in the HLA sub-analyses, which left unresolved whether HLA type had any influence on TCRB rearrangement. Because cDNA rather than genomic DNA was sequenced, highly expressing activated cells could have been over-represented, although no difference in activation and CD3 levels was found between groups. Type 1 diabetes patients showed a moderate but significant shortening of TCRB CDR3 length in all four CD4+ subsets. At VDJ recombination sites, patients with type 1 diabetes made fewer insertions and deleted more nucleotides, a pattern implying thymic rearrangement abnormalities.

As to this clone: Its specific antigen is unknown. The sample holds no much larger clone one base away, and base qualities are not on file.

The sequenced sample consisted of Tregs from blood. The meaning of the sample's cell subset or site label: regulatory CD4+ T cells. This sequence was found in a man aged 18 to 29 in good health.

The sequence in DNA is TGTGCCAGTAGTATTCAGGCCCAAAGCTCTGGGGCCAACGTCCTGACTTTC. Its translation reads: CASSIQAQSSGANVLTF. Recombination connected TRBV19 to TRBJ2-6; the D gene is not confidently resolved. V and J are truncated by 3 bases and 0 bases respectively, leaving an intervening sequence of 12 bases. The germline V gene encodes CDR1 LNHDA and CDR2 SQIVND (reference sequence). From its cysteine to its phenylalanine, the CDR3 spans 17 amino acids. Only CDR3 DNA remains: 51 bases, in frame from the first base. With the rest looked up from the reference TRBV19 and TRBJ2-6 genes rather than sequenced, the full variable domain is DGGITQSPKYLFRKEGQNVTLSCEQNLNHDAMYWYRQDPGQGLRLIYYSQIVNDFQKGDIAEGYSVSREKKESFPLTVTSAQKNPTAFYLCASSIQAQSSGANVLTFGAGSRLTVL.